The text below deals with one T cell receptor (beta chain). Its antigen remains unknown. Trimming took 4 bases from V and 5 from J; bases not matched to a gene: 9. The length of the CDR3 is 14 residues. Per the germline V gene, CDR1 is SGHNT and CDR2 is YYREEE (reference sequence). The record originates from a study of shared clonotypes between healthy human individuals. Study results and caveats: Donor scarcity curtailed the genetic and exposure-history diversity represented herein.

Assay used: immunoSEQ multiplex PCR; TCRdb lists only in-frame clones, some missing. The sample yields almost 750,000 clones, over 55% seen once. This chain connects TRBV5-4 to TRBJ2-7; the match to TRBD2 covers 7 bases. The source material was memory CD4+ T cells sorted from blood. Documented subset: CD45RA-negative fraction. This clonotype was sampled from a woman aged 25 to 39 in good health. The CDR3 DNA reads TGTGCCAGCAGCAAGAGCGGGATGAACGACGAGCAGTACTTC. It codes for CASSKSGMNDEQYF.